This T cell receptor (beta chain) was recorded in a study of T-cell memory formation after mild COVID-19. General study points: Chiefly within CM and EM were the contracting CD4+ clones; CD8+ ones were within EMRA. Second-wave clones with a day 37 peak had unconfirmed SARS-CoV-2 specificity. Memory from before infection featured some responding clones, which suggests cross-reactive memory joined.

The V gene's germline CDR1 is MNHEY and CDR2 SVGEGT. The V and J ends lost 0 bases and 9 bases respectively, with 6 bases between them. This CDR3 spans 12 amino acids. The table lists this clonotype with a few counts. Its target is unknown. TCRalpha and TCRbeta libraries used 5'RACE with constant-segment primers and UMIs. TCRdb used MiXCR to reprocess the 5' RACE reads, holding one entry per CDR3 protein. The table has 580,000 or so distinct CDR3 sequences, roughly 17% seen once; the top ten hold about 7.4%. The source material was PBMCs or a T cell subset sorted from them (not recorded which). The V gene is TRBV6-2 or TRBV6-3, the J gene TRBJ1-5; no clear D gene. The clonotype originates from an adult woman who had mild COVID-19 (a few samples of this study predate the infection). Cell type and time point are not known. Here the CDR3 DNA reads TGTGCCAGCAGTTACTCAGTACCGCCCCAGCATTTT. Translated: CASSYSVPPQHF.